This T cell receptor beta chain comes out of a study of spatial heterogeneity in lung cancer. This clonotype has a count of ten or more. As yet, its antigen is unknown. TCRdb re-derived calls from the 5' RACE reads in MiXCR, one entry per CDR3 protein. The sample lists more than 25,000 distinct CDR3 sequences, roughly 6.9% seen once, with 24% in the top ten. Study-wide points: For expanded intratumoral alpha and beta TCRs, counts tracked tumor mutation counts.

The time point: sample taken at primary tumor resection. A total of approximately 70 untreated early-stage non-small cell lung cancer patients served as donors. The sequenced material consisted of unsorted whole RNA from tumor, nontumor lung or frozen PBMC. This CDR3 contains 18 residues. V shed 1 base and J 6 bases; nucleotides not matched to a gene: 12. Germline V gene lookup returns CDR1 MGHRA and CDR2 YSYEKL. The TCR originated in a male donor with early-stage non-small cell lung cancer. The chain recombines TRBV4-1 with TRBJ2-2, with 9 bases lining up with TRBD2. The source material was lung tumor tissue, sampled at surgery. The DNA for the CDR3 is TGCGCCAGCAGCCAAGCGCGGCGTGGCGGGGGGGCATCCGGGGAGCTGTTTTTT. Its translation is CASSQARRGGGASGELFF.